The T cell receptor beta chain described here comes from a study of T-cell reconstitution after alpha-beta-depleted transplantation in children. This sample's TCRbeta library carried unique molecular identifier barcodes. TCRdb called the PCR reads again in MiXCR, with one record for every CDR3 protein. The profile covers hundreds of thousands of distinct CDR3 sequences, with approximately 15% appearing a single time and approximately 1% taken by the ten largest. CDR3 length equals 13 residues. V was pared by 0 bases and J by 7 bases, with 9 bases between. In germline, CDR1 is SEHNR, CDR2 FQNEAQ (reference sequence).

This receptor was obtained from a human donor who donated a stem cell graft to a child with acute myeloid leukemia. The J gene is TRBJ1-2, the V gene TRBV7-9; a possible D gene is TRBD1 (6 bases). Sequencing used PBMCs from the stem cell graft donor, obtained from the stem cell graft. CDR3 sequence: CASSLAGALGYTF. In DNA, the CDR3 is TGTGCCAGCAGCTTAGCGGGGGCGCTTGGCTACACCTTC.